Included here is one TCR beta chain sequence, with context. These data belong to a study of human T cells and chemical hapten exposure. TCRdb recomputed calls from the RACE reads with MiXCR, one row per CDR3 protein. The sample holds 120,000 to 150,000 distinct CDR3 sequences, about 10% seen once. Trimming took 6 bases from V and 3 from J; bases not matched to a gene: 4. Per germline, CDR1 MNHEY and CDR2 SVGAGI. The CDR3 totals 15 residues. Indicated time point: patch test 2, 6 weeks after DPC sensitization. Treatment of the sample: therapeutic diphenylcyclopropenone sensitization with weekly scalp DPC. Before extraction, the whole blood was not fractionated, and total RNA was taken from it.

The chain uses TRBV6-5 and TRBJ2-3; 12 positions agree with TRBD2. The origin of this receptor is a woman in her forties or fifties with alopecia areata. Some clones in this sample may be carry-over from other donors' samples. The material sequenced was whole blood, taken in connection with sensitization to the hapten diphenylcyclopropenone (DPC). The CDR3 coding sequence is TGTGCCAGCAGCAGACTAGCGGGAGTTACAGATACGCAGTATTTT. This codes for CASSRLAGVTDTQYF.